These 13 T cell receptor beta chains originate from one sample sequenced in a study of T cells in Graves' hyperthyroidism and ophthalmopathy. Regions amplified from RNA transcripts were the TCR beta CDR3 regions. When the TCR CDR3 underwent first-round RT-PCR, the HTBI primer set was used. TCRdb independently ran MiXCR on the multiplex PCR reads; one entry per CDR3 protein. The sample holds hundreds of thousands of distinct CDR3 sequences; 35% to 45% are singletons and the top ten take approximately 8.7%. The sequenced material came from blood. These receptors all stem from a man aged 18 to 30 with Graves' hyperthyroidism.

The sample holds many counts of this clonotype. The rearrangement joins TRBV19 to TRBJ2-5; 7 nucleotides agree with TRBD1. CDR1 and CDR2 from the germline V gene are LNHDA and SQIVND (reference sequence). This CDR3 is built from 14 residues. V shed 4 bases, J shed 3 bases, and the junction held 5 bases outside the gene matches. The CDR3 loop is CASSRQGMEETQYF. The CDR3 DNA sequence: TGTGCCAGTAGTAGACAGGGCATGGAAGAGACCCAGTACTTC.

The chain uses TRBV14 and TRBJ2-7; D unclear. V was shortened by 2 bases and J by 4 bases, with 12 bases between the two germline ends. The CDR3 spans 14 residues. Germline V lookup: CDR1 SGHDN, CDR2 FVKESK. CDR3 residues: CASSQIYYPYEQYF. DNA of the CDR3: TGTGCCAGCAGCCAAATCTACTATCCTTACGAGCAGTACTTC.

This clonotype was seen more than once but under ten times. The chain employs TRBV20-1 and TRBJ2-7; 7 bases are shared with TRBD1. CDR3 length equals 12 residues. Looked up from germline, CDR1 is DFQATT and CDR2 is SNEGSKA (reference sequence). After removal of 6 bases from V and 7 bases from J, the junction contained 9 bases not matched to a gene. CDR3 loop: CSAPWDSLEQYF. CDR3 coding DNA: TGCAGTGCCCCGTGGGACAGCTTAGAGCAGTACTTC.

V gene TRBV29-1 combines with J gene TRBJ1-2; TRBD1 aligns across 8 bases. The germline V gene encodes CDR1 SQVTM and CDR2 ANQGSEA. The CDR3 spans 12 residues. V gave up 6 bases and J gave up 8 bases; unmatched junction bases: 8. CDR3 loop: CSVATDRVGYTF. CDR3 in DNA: TGCAGCGTGGCCACGGACAGGGTGGGCTACACCTTC.

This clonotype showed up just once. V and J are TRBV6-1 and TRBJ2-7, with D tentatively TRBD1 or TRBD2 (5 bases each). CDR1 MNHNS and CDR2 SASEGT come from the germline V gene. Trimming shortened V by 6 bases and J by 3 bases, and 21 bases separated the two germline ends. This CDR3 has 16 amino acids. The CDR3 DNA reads TGTGCCAGCAGCCCCAGTGGGACGGGCAGAAGCTACGAGCAGTACTTC. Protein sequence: CASSPSGTGRSYEQYF.

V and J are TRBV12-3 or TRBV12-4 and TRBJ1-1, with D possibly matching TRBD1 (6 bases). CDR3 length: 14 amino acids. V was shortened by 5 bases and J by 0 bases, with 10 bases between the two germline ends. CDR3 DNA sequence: TGTGCCAGCAGTATGGGACAAATGAACACTGAAGCTTTCTTT. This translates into CASSMGQMNTEAFF.

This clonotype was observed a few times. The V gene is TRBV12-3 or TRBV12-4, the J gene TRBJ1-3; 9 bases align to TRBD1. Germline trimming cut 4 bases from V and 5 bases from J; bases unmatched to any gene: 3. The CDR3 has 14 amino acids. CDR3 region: CASSSGTGRNTIYF. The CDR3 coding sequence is TGTGCCAGCAGTTCCGGGACAGGGAGAAACACCATATATTTT.

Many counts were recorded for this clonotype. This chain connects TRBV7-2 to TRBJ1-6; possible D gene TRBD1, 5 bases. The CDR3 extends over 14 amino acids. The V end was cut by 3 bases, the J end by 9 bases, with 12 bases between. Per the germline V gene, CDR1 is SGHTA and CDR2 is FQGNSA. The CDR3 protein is CASSFRDLSSPLHF. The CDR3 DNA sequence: TGTGCCAGCAGCTTCCGGGACCTTAGTTCACCCCTCCACTTT.

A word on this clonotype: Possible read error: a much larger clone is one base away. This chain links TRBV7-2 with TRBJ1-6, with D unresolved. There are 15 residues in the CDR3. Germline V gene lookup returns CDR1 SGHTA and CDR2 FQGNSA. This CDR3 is CVSSLPASSGSPLHF. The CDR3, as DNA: TGTGTCAGCAGCTTACCAGCCAGTTCTGGTTCACCCCTCCACTTT.

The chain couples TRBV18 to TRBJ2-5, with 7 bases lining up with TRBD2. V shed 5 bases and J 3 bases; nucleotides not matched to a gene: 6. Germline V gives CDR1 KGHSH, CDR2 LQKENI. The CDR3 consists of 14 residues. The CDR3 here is CASSTSDIKETQYF. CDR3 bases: TGTGCCAGCTCAACTAGCGATATAAAAGAGACCCAGTACTTC.

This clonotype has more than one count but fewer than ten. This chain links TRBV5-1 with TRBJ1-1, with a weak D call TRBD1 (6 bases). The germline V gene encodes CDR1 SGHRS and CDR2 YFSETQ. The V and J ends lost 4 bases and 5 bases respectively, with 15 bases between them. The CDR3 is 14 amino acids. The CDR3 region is CASSTGQDGTEAFF. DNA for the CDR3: TGCGCCAGCAGCACGGGACAAGACGGAACTGAAGCTTTCTTT.

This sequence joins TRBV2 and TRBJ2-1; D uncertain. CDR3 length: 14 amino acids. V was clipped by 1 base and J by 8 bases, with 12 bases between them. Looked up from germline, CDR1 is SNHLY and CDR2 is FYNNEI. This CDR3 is CASSEGSLGDEQFF. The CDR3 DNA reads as TGTGCCAGCAGTGAAGGGTCGTTGGGCGATGAGCAGTTCTTC.

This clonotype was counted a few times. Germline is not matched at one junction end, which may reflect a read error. CDR3 sequence: CASSHINALEQYF. The DNA of the CDR3 is TGCGCCAGCAGCCACATAAACGCTCTTGAGCAGTACTTC. The genes are TRBV7-2 and TRBJ2-7; D gene ambiguous. Germline V gene sequence: CDR1 SGHTA, CDR2 FQGNSA. This CDR3 contains 13 residues. Full variable domain (rest looked up from reference TRBV7-2 and TRBJ2-7): GAGVSQSPSNKVTEKGKDVELRCDPISGHTALYWYRQSLGQGLEFLIYFQGNSAPDKSGLPSDRFSAERTGGSVSTLTIQRTQQEDSAVYLCASSHINALEQYFGPGTRLTVT.